These 18 T cell receptor beta chains were all obtained from the same sample, sequenced in a study of shared clonotypes between healthy human individuals. Profiling relied on immunoSEQ multiplex PCR, and the TCRdb table lists in-frame clones only, not all of them. The sample lists about 490,000 clones; around 78% were seen once. Material: PBMCs. The receptor set was obtained from a woman between 35 and 50 years old in good health. Some clones in this sample may be carry-over from other donors' samples.

The chain recombines TRBV6-6 with TRBJ1-1; 10 nucleotides agree with TRBD1. The J segment lost 5 bases and the V segment lost 7 bases, leaving 7 bases of the junction unmatched. CDR3 length: 14 residues. CDR1 is MNHNY, CDR2 SVGAGI, per germline (reference sequence). As DNA, the CDR3 is TGTGCCAGCAAGGGACAGGGGATCAATACTGAAGCTTTCTTT. Amino acid sequence: CASKGQGINTEAFF.

This clone was found a few times. Other nucleotide sequences in the sample specify the same CDR3. V is TRBV5-1 and J is TRBJ2-5; D is ambiguous. The V gene lost 0 bases and the J gene lost 2 bases, with 2 bases spanning the gap. This CDR3 has 12 residues. The germline gives CDR1 SGHRS, CDR2 YFSETQ. CDR3 amino acids: CASSLGQETQYF. CDR3 sequence (DNA): TGCGCCAGCAGCTTGGGGCAAGAGACCCAGTACTTC.

The chain employs TRBV28 and TRBJ1-1, with D possibly TRBD1 on 5 matching bases. This CDR3 comprises 14 residues. V shed 7 bases and J shed 2 bases, with 14 bases lying between them. The germline gives CDR1 MDHEN, CDR2 SYDVKM. The CDR3 region has the DNA TGTGCCAGCACCTCTCCGGGGCGCAACACTGAAGCTTTCTTT. This sequence encodes CASTSPGRNTEAFF.

The V and J genes are TRBV28 and TRBJ2-7; D uncertain. The V end lost 6 bases, the J end lost 5 bases, and 11 bases lay between the germline ends. Germline V gives CDR1 MDHEN, CDR2 SYDVKM. The CDR3 has 12 amino acids. The CDR3 coding sequence is TGTGCCAGCAGGGGCTGGGCGAACGAGCAGTACTTC. Its protein product is CASRGWANEQYF.

The chain combines TRBV2 with TRBJ1-2, with 7 bases that match TRBD1. Germline-derived CDR1 and CDR2 are SNHLY and FYNNEI. Germline trimming cut 5 bases from V and 8 bases from J; bases unmatched to any gene: 8. There are 13 residues in the CDR3. CDR3 sequence (DNA): TGTGCCAGCAGTCGGGACAGTAGTTTGGGCTACACCTTC. The encoded protein is CASSRDSSLGYTF.

The V and J genes are TRBV10-3 and TRBJ2-1, with 14 bases fitting TRBD2. Per the germline V gene, CDR1 is ENHRY and CDR2 is SYGVKD. CDR3 size: 14 residues. The J segment lost 8 bases and the V segment lost 6 bases, leaving 3 bases of the junction unmatched. The CDR3 DNA is TGTGCCATCAGCCTGGGACTAGCGGGAGATGAGCAGTTCTTC. Translated, it gives CAISLGLAGDEQFF.

This clone has just a few counts. The chain carries TRBV2 and TRBJ1-1; no clear D gene. From germline, CDR1 is SNHLY and CDR2 FYNNEI. V was shortened by 3 bases and J by 0 bases, with 5 bases between the two germline ends. This CDR3 contains 13 residues. Here the CDR3 DNA reads TGTGCCAGCAGTGATCAGGTGAACACTGAAGCTTTCTTT. Translating it yields CASSDQVNTEAFF.

The J gene is TRBJ1-5, the V gene TRBV5-5, with no clear D. V lost 0 bases to trimming and J lost 1 base, with 8 bases between them. From germline, CDR1 is SGHKS and CDR2 YYEKEE (reference sequence). The CDR3 is 15 residues long. The CDR3 sequence: CASSLAFSSNQPQHF. In DNA, the CDR3 is TGTGCCAGCAGCTTGGCATTTTCAAGCAATCAGCCCCAGCATTTT.

The genes are TRBV7-9 and TRBJ2-7, with 11 bases matching TRBD2. J lost 1 base, V lost 4 bases, and 3 bases had no gene match. CDR3 length equals 15 residues. Germline lookup yields CDR1 SEHNR and CDR2 FQNEAQ (reference sequence). The CDR3 DNA reads as TGTGCCAGCAGCTGGGGGACTAGCGGATCCTACGAGCAGTACTTC. Translated: CASSWGTSGSYEQYF.

This rearrangement joins TRBV25-1 to TRBJ2-2, with D hard to call. Trimming left V 0 bases short and J 7 bases short, with 0 bases between. CDR1 is MGHDK and CDR2 is SYGVNS in the germline V gene. The CDR3 length is 11 residues. CDR3 amino acids: CASSEYGELFF. The CDR3 nucleotides read TGTGCCAGCAGTGAATACGGGGAGCTGTTTTTT.

This clone has a single count. Since a much larger clone is just one base distant, this may be a read error. Other nucleotide sequences in the sample specify the same CDR3. The V call is TRBV15, the J call TRBJ1-5, with D perhaps TRBD1 (6 bases). Germline V gene data show CDR1 as LNHNV and CDR2 as YYDKDF (reference sequence). There are 16 residues in the CDR3. The CDR3 loop reads CATSRDRPGGNQPQHF. CDR3 coding DNA: TGTGCCACCAGCAGAGATCGGCCCGGGGGCAATCAGCCTCAGCATTTT.

The chain combines TRBV5-1 with TRBJ2-7; D not certain. Trimming took 0 bases from V and 6 from J, leaving 13 bases between them. Germline V gives CDR1 SGHRS, CDR2 YFSETQ. The CDR3 has 14 amino acids. The CDR3 reads CASSLESGVGEQYF. CDR3 sequence (DNA): TGCGCCAGCAGCTTGGAGTCCGGCGTAGGCGAGCAGTACTTC.

The V call is TRBV11-2, the J call TRBJ2-7; D not resolved. This CDR3 has 14 amino acids. V was cut by 7 bases and J by 5 bases, with 18 bases left in between. Germline V gives CDR1 SGHAT, CDR2 FQNNGV. This chain's CDR3 is CASKSSVARDEQYF. As DNA, the CDR3 is TGTGCCAGCAAATCCTCGGTGGCTCGGGACGAGCAGTACTTC. Full variable domain (outside the CDR3, taken from reference TRBV11-2 and TRBJ2-7): EAGVAQSPRYKIIEKRQSVAFWCNPISGHATLYWYQQILGQGPKLLIQFQNNGVVDDSQLPKDRFSAERLKGVDSTLKIQPAKLEDSAVYLCASKSSVARDEQYFGPGTRLTVT.

The chain couples TRBV5-1 to TRBJ2-3, with 8 positions matching TRBD1. V gave up 1 base and J gave up 2 bases; unmatched junction bases: 3. The CDR3 totals 15 residues. CDR1 SGHRS and CDR2 YFSETQ come from the germline V gene. The CDR3 coding sequence is TGCGCCAGCAGCTTGCGGGGACAGGCCACAGATACGCAGTATTTT. Its protein product is CASSLRGQATDTQYF.

CDR3 nucleotide sequence: TGCGCCAGCAGCTTGCGGCTAACGGATACGCAGTATTTT. Amino acid sequence: CASSLRLTDTQYF. The V gene is TRBV5-1, the J gene TRBJ2-3; D ambiguous. Germline CDR1 reads SGHRS; CDR2 reads YFSETQ. Trimming removed 1 base from V and 6 bases from J, with 9 bases in between. There are 13 residues in the CDR3.

V and J are TRBV28 and TRBJ1-5, with 8 bases lining up with TRBD1. The CDR3 totals 15 residues. The germline V gene has CDR1 MDHEN and CDR2 SYDVKM. With 3 bases clipped from V and 2 bases from J, the junction kept 3 bases outside the gene matches. DNA for the CDR3: TGTGCCAGCAGTTTTGCAGGGGGCGGCAATCAGCCCCAGCATTTT. Its protein product is CASSFAGGGNQPQHF.

This clone appeared a few times. This sequence joins TRBV28 and TRBJ1-1; 7 nucleotides align to TRBD1. Looked up from germline, CDR1 is MDHEN and CDR2 is SYDVKM. CDR3 length: 13 amino acids. The ends lost 8 bases at V and 4 bases at J; junction bases unmatched: 7. DNA of the CDR3: TGTGCCAGCCTTAAGACAGGGCTCACTGAAGCTTTCTTT. Residues: CASLKTGLTEAFF.

The chain uses TRBV5-1 and TRBJ2-5, with D perhaps TRBD1 (5 bases). The ends were cut back, 0 bases at V and 2 bases at J, with 8 bases in the middle. CDR1 is SGHRS, CDR2 YFSETQ, per germline. The CDR3 is 14 amino acids. The CDR3 loop is CASSLGAGQETQYF. The CDR3 nucleotides read TGCGCCAGCAGCTTGGGGGCAGGGCAAGAGACCCAGTACTTC.